This record covers a single TCR beta chain. The germline V gene has CDR1 SGHAT and CDR2 FQNNGV. Trimming took 2 bases from V and 0 from J, leaving 13 bases between them. The CDR3 has 17 residues. This entry is derived from a study of T cell changes during pregnancy in multiple sclerosis. Assay: immunoSEQ multiplex PCR; the TCRdb copy retains only in-frame clones and omits some. Of 40,000 to 50,000 clones listed, approximately 92% are singletons. The source material was CD4+ T cells from peripheral blood mononuclear cells, sampled in the first trimester of pregnancy. The V call is TRBV11-2, the J call TRBJ1-4, with D hard to call. This TCR was recovered from a female donor with multiple sclerosis, enrolled in a pregnancy study. The CDR3 DNA follows: TGTGCCAGCAGCTTAATCCCGAACTTTGCAACTAATGAAAAACTGTTTTTT. Its protein product is CASSLIPNFATNEKLFF.